The entry below describes one T cell receptor beta chain. Antigen specificity is unknown. Next came a second PCR, run for about 7 to 12 cycles, which used a sample-barcoded 5' primer along with a J-beta primer mix. MiXCR, applied by TCRdb to the 5' RACE reads, yields one record per CDR3 protein. Of about 1,800,000 distinct CDR3 sequences listed, roughly 30% are singletons. This sample stems from a study of blood T cells in healthy people across ages. The CDR3 is 16 residues long. Germline CDR1 KGHSH, CDR2 LQKENI. Trimming removed 3 bases from V and 0 bases from J; junction bases left unmatched: 7. General study results and limits: TCR beta diversity, measured per million T cells, fell in a roughly linear way with age. Versus aged donors, long-lived donors had higher diversity and more naive CD4+ cells.

This receptor was identified in a young woman in good health. This sequence joins TRBV18 and TRBJ1-1, with 7 bases that match TRBD1. What was sequenced was blood. Here the CDR3 DNA reads TGTGCCAGCTCACCCAACCAGGGGGGAATGAACACTGAAGCTTTCTTT. Translated: CASSPNQGGMNTEAFF. Full variable domain (outside the CDR3, taken from reference TRBV18 and TRBJ1-1): NAGVMQNPRHLVRRRGQEARLRCSPMKGHSHVYWYRQLPEEGLKFMVYLQKENIIDESGMPKERFSAEFPKEGPSILRIQQVVRGDSAAYFCASSPNQGGMNTEAFFGQGTRLTVV.